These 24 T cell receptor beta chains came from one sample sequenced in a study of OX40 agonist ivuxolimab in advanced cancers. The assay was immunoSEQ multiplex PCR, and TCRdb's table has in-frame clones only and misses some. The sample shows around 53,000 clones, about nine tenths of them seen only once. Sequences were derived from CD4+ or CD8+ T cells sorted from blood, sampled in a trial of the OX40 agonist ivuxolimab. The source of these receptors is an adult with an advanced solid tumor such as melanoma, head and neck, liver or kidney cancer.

CDR3 residues: CASSIVQGGSSYNEQFF. CDR3 nucleotide sequence: TGTGCCAGTAGTATAGTCCAGGGAGGGAGCTCCTACAATGAGCAGTTCTTC. This rearrangement joins TRBV19 to TRBJ2-1, with 7 bases aligning to TRBD2. The germline V gene encodes CDR1 LNHDA and CDR2 SQIVND (reference sequence). The V gene end was trimmed by 1 base and the J gene end by 0 bases; junction bases not matched to a gene: 6. This CDR3 is 17 amino acids long.

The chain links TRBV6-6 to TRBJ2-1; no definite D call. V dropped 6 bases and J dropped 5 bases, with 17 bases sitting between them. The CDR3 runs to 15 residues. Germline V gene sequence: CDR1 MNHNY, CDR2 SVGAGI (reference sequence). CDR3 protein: CASSFFFGPDNEQFF. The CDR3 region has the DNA TGTGCCAGCAGCTTTTTTTTTGGACCCGACAATGAGCAGTTCTTC.

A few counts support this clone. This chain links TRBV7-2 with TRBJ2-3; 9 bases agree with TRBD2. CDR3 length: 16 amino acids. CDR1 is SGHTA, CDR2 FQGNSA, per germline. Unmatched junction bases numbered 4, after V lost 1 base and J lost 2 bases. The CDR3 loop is CASSLGGRANTDTQYF. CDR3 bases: TGTGCCAGCAGCTTAGGCGGGAGGGCTAACACAGATACGCAGTATTTT. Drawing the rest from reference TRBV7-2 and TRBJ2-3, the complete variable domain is GAGVSQSPSNKVTEKGKDVELRCDPISGHTALYWYRQSLGQGLEFLIYFQGNSAPDKSGLPSDRFSAERTGGSVSTLTIQRTQQEDSAVYLCASSLGGRANTDTQYFGPGTRLTVL.

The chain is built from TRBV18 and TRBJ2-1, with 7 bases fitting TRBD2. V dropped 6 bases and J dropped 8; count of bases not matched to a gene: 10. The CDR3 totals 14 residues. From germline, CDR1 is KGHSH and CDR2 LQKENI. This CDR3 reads CASSPGEGGYEQFF. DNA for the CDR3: TGTGCCAGCTCCCCTGGGGAGGGAGGCTATGAGCAGTTCTTC. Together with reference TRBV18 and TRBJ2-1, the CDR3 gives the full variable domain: NAGVMQNPRHLVRRRGQEARLRCSPMKGHSHVYWYRQLPEEGLKFMVYLQKENIIDESGMPKERFSAEFPKEGPSILRIQQVVRGDSAAYFCASSPGEGGYEQFFGPGTRLTVL.

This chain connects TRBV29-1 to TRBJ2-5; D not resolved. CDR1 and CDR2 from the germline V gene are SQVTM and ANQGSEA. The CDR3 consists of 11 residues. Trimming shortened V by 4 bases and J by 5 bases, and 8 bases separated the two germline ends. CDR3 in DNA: TGCAGCGTTGCCCCGGCGGAGACCCAGTACTTC. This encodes CSVAPAETQYF. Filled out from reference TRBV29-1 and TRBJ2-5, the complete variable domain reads SAVISQKPSRDICQRGTSLTIQCQVDSQVTMMFWYRQQPGQSLTLIATANQGSEATYESGFVIDKFPISRPNLTFSTLTVSNMSPEDSSIYLCSVAPAETQYFGPGTRLLVL.

CDR3 protein: CASSTPGAIRSDTQYF. The CDR3 nucleotides read TGTGCCAGCAGCACACCGGGAGCCATCCGCAGCGATACGCAGTATTTT. J is TRBJ2-3 and V is TRBV11-2, with a weak D call TRBD2 (6 bases). Looked up from germline, CDR1 is SGHAT and CDR2 is FQNNGV. The CDR3 is made up of 16 amino acids. The V end was cut by 5 bases, the J end by 6 bases, with 21 bases between.

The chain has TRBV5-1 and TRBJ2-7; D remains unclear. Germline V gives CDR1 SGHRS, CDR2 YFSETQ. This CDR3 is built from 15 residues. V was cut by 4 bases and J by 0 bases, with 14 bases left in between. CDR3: CASSVRATSSYEQYF. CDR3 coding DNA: TGCGCCAGCAGCGTTCGAGCGACCAGCTCCTACGAGCAGTACTTC.

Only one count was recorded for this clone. CDR3 in amino acids: CSAILGETQYF. As DNA, the CDR3 is TGCAGTGCGATCCTGGGGGAGACCCAGTACTTC. This rearrangement joins TRBV20-1 to TRBJ2-5; no definite D call. Germline values: CDR1 DFQATT, CDR2 SNEGSKA (reference sequence). The length of the CDR3 is 11 residues. V gave up 6 bases and J gave up 5 bases, with 10 bases separating them.

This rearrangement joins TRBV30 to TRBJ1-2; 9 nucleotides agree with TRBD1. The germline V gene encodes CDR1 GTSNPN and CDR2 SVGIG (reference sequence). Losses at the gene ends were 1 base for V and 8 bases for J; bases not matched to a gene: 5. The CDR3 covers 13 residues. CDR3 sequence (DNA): TGTGCCTGGAGTGCGGACAGGGGTACAGGCTACACCTTC. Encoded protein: CAWSADRGTGYTF.

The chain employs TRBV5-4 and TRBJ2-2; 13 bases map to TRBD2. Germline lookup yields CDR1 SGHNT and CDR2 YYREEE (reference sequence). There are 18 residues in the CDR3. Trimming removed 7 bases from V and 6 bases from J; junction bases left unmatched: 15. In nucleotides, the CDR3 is TGTGCCAGCTCTCGTCGACTAGCGGGAGGATCAGGGGCCGGGGAGCTGTTTTTT. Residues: CASSRRLAGGSGAGELFF.

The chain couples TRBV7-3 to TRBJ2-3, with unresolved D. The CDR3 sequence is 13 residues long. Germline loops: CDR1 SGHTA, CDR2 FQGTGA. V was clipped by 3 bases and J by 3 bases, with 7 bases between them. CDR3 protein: CASSLLSTDTQYF. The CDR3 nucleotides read TGTGCCAGCAGCTTGTTGAGTACAGATACGCAGTATTTT.

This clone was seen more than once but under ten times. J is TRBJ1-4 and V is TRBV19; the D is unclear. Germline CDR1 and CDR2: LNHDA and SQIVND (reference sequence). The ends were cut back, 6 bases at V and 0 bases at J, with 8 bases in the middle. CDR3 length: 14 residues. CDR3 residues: CASRRISTNEKLFF. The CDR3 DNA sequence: TGTGCCAGTAGGAGGATATCAACTAATGAAAAACTGTTTTTT.

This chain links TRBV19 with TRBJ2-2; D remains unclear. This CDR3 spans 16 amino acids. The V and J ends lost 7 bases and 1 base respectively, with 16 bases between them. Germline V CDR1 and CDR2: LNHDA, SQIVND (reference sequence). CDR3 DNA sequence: TGTGCCAGTATTCGGACGGCGGTGATGAACACCGGGGAGCTGTTTTTT. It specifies CASIRTAVMNTGELFF.

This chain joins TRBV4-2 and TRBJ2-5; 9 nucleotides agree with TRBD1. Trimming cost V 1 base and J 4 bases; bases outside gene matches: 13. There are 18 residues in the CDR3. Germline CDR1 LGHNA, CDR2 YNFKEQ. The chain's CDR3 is CASSQARDRALMTETQYF. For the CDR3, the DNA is TGTGCCAGCAGCCAAGCCCGGGACAGGGCTCTGATGACAGAGACCCAGTACTTC.

The CDR3 bases are TGTGCCTGGAGTTACCTCGGGGTGAACACTGAAGCTTTCTTT. Translated, it gives CAWSYLGVNTEAFF. The genes are TRBV30 and TRBJ1-1; D gene unclear. Trimming took off 2 bases at V and 0 bases at J, with 10 bases between the two ends. Germline loops: CDR1 GTSNPN, CDR2 SVGIG (reference sequence). The CDR3 length is 14 residues.

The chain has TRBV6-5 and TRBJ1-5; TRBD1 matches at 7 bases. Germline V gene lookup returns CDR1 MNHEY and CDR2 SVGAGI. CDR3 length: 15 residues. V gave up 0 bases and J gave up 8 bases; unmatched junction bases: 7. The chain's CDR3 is CASSYSDRPAEPQHF. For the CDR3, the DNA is TGTGCCAGCAGTTACTCGGACAGGCCCGCCGAGCCCCAGCATTTT.

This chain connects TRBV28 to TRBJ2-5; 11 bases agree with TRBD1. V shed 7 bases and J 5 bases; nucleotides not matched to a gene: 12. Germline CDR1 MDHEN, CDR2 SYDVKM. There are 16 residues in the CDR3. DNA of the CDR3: TGTGCCAGCACCCACCGCCGGGACAGGGGGTTCGAGACCCAGTACTTC. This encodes CASTHRRDRGFETQYF.

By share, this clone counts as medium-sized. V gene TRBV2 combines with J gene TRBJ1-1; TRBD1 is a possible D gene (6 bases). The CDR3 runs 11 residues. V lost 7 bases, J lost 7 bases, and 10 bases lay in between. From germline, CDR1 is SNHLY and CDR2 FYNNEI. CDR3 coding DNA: TGTGCCAGCATAGCGGACAGTGAAGCTTTCTTT. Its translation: CASIADSEAFF.

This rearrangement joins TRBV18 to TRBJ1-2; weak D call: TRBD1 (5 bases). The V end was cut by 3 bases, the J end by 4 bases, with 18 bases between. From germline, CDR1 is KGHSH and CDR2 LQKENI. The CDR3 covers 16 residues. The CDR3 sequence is CASSPGTGQGLYGYTF. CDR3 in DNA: TGTGCCAGCTCACCTGGAACTGGACAAGGACTCTATGGCTACACCTTC. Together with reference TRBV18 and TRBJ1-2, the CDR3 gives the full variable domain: NAGVMQNPRHLVRRRGQEARLRCSPMKGHSHVYWYRQLPEEGLKFMVYLQKENIIDESGMPKERFSAEFPKEGPSILRIQQVVRGDSAAYFCASSPGTGQGLYGYTFGSGTRLTVV.

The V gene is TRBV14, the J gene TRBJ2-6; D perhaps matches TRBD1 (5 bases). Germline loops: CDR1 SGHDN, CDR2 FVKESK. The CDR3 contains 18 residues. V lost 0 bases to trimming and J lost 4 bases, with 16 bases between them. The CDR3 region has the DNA TGTGCCAGCAGCCAAGATCTATCAGGGATGAGAGGGGCCAACGTCCTGACTTTC. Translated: CASSQDLSGMRGANVLTF.

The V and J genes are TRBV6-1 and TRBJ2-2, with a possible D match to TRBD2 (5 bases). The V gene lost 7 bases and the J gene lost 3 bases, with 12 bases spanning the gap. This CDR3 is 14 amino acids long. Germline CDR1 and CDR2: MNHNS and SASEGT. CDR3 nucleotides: TGTGCCAGCAATATGGGAGCCGACACCGGGGAGCTGTTTTTT. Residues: CASNMGADTGELFF.

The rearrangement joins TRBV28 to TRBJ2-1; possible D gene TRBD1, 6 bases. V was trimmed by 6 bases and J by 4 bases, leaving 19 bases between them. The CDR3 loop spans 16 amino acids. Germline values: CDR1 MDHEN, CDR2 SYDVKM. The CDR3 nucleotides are TGTGCCAGCAGAGAGCCCCGGGACAAGTCTTACAATGAGCAGTTCTTC. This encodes CASREPRDKSYNEQFF.

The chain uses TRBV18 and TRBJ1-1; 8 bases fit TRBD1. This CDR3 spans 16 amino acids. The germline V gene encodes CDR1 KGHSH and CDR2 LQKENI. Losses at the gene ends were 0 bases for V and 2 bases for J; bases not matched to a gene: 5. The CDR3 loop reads CASSPPGRGQNTEAFF. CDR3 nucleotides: TGTGCCAGCTCACCACCTGGCAGGGGGCAAAACACTGAAGCTTTCTTT. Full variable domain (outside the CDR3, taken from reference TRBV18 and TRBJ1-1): NAGVMQNPRHLVRRRGQEARLRCSPMKGHSHVYWYRQLPEEGLKFMVYLQKENIIDESGMPKERFSAEFPKEGPSILRIQQVVRGDSAAYFCASSPPGRGQNTEAFFGQGTRLTVV.

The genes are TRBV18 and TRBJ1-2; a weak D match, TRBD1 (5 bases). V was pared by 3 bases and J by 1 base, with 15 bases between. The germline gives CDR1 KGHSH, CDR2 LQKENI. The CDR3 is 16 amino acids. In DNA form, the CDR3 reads TGTGCCAGCTCACCCGAGGGGCTTCTAATTAACTATGGCTACACCTTC. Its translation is CASSPEGLLINYGYTF.